These T cell receptor beta chains were read from a single sample in a study of blood T cell repertoires in COVID-19. TCRdb's copy holds only in-frame clones and misses some; the assay was immunoSEQ multiplex PCR. This sample has 250,000 or so clones; about nine tenths occur once, and the top ten carry 2% to 3%. Specimen: PBMCs or T cells enriched from blood (not recorded which). The receptors were sampled from a woman younger than 45 with acute COVID-19. Both conserved end residues are part of each CDR3.

J	length	V	CDR3
TRBJ2-7	14	TRBV16	CASSPGGLSYEQYF
TRBJ2-3	14	TRBV27	CASSSTDSTDTQYF
TRBJ1-5	16	TRBV19	CASSIDRGEWNQPQHF
TRBJ2-1	15	TRBV6-5	CALRLSPGVQNEQFF
TRBJ1-2	15	TRBV6-5	CASSPGPNRGDGYTF
TRBJ2-6	17	TRBV6-2/TRBV6-3	CASSRGGTVSGANVLTF
TRBJ1-1	12	TRBV6-5	CASRGGELVAFF
TRBJ1-2	14	TRBV30	CAWSLMDRTDGYTF
TRBJ2-3	16	TRBV5-6	CASSFWRGVGTDTQYF
TRBJ2-7	15	TRBV2	CASSRSVDRAYEQYF
TRBJ1-1	15	TRBV27	CASSPAGQGSEGAFF
TRBJ1-3	16	TRBV6-5	CASSYSSGQGANTIYF
TRBJ2-1	15	TRBV4-3	CASSQDTSGGNEQFF
TRBJ2-3	15	TRBV5-1	CASSLFQGGTDTQYF
TRBJ2-5	13	TRBV5-4	CASSLLGAGAQYF
TRBJ2-5	15	TRBV9	CASSVDPAGEETQYF
TRBJ1-2	14	TRBV5-1	CASSLGEEEYGYTF
TRBJ2-1	13	TRBV5-4	CASRLDRGAEQFF
TRBJ2-7	13	TRBV12-3/TRBV12-4	CASGGQAIYEQYF
TRBJ2-7	14	TRBV30	CAWSLGHGAYEQYF
TRBJ1-1	13	TRBV5-6	CASGRGRDRKAFF
TRBJ2-1	15	TRBV9	CASSYSPGHGYEQFF
TRBJ1-1	16	TRBV11-2	CASSLGVRPMNTEAFF
TRBJ2-7	13	TRBV4-3	CASSQVGQIEQYF
TRBJ1-6	14	TRBV28	CASNRDRVNSPLHF
TRBJ1-3	15	TRBV11-2	CASSLDRGSGNTIYF
TRBJ1-4	14	TRBV19	CASRKQGAEEKLFF
TRBJ1-4	16	TRBV5-1	CASSSGQTSTNEKLFF
TRBJ2-5	15	TRBV6-5	CASRRTGGHKETQYF
TRBJ2-1	12	TRBV29-1	CSVPSQGNEQFF
TRBJ2-3	17	TRBV9	CASSTSGGAGPTDTQYF
TRBJ2-5	14	TRBV4-3	CASSPRQGRETQYF